The clone carrying this TCR beta chain was seen a single time. Its antigen is not identified. There are 15 residues in the CDR3. V lost 2 bases to trimming and J lost 4 bases, with 14 bases between them. Germline CDR1 LNHDA, CDR2 SQIVND (reference sequence). The record originates from a study of cytomegalovirus exposure and HLA in healthy donors. General study results and limits: An analysis done earlier found most TCR beta V segments productive about 87% or about 30% of the time.

Amplification used 60 Vbeta primers and 13 Jbeta primers. The table came from immunoSEQ multiplex PCR; TCRdb's copy has only in-frame clones and leaves some out. The sample holds 150,000 to 200,000 clones, roughly 83% seen once. The sample was PBMCs. The sequence was collected from a woman in her 50s in good health and CMV-seronegative. The chain carries TRBV19 and TRBJ1-2, with D possibly matching TRBD1 (5 bases). CDR3 region: CASSIIGGRSYGYTF. For the CDR3, the DNA is TGTGCCAGTAGTATAATCGGGGGTCGGTCCTATGGCTACACCTTC.